This TCR beta chain was retrieved from a study of response to subunit inactivated influenza vaccine. Study-wide results and limits: That few new T cells are recruited by each seasonal influenza vaccination was the authors' suggestion.

There are a few counts of this clonotype. What it recognizes is unknown. Germline CDR1 reads DFQATT; CDR2 reads SNEGSKA (reference sequence). The CDR3 loop spans 15 amino acids. J was trimmed by 3 bases and V by 0 bases; bases with no gene match: 8. TCRdb redid the calling of the RT-PCR reads with MiXCR, one entry per CDR3 protein. Here the sample spans 500,000 to 550,000 distinct CDR3 sequences, approximately 6.9% being singletons. This chain connects TRBV20-1 to TRBJ2-7; 7 bases are shared with TRBD2. The sequence came from a man between 45 and 75 years old who received an inactivated influenza vaccine. The input for sequencing was PBMCs from blood, taken around 25 months after vaccination. CDR3 sequence: CSARDGSGVYYEQYF. DNA for the CDR3: TGCAGTGCTAGAGACGGAAGCGGGGTTTACTACGAGCAGTACTTC.